The 24 T cell receptor beta chains in this list originate from one sample, sequenced in a study of low-dose radiotherapy and immunotherapy resistance in tumors. Described time point: before trial treatment. First-strand cDNA relied on TRAV- and TRBV-specific primers spanning alpha and beta chains. The authors ran roughly 20 PCR cycles to amplify TCRs with a constant-region primer and V-primer adapter. MiXCR was run by TCRdb on the reads, yielding one entry per CDR3 protein. The table records fewer than 95,000 distinct CDR3 sequences, around 9.2% of them present only once. The sample consisted of PBMCs, taken before treatment. The receptors were sampled from a male donor with prostate cancer.

This clonotype was picked up many times. The gene calls are TRBV6-1 and TRBJ2-1; 10 bases map to TRBD2. The ends lost 8 bases at V and 7 bases at J; junction bases unmatched: 11. CDR1 MNHNS and CDR2 SASEGT come from the germline V gene. The CDR3 is 15 amino acids. The CDR3 loop reads CASGGGTSVPNEQFF. Here the CDR3 DNA reads TGTGCCAGCGGGGGAGGGACTAGCGTACCTAATGAGCAGTTCTTC.

This clonotype occurred many times. V usage is TRBV6-2 or TRBV6-3 and J usage is TRBJ2-1, with D hard to call. This CDR3 region has 16 residues. The V and J ends lost 7 bases and 6 bases respectively, with 22 bases between them. Germline V gene sequence: CDR1 MNHEY, CDR2 SVGEGT. The DNA of the CDR3 is TGTGCCAGCAAGTCCACTACAGAGACCGTGGCCAATGAGCAGTTCTTC. Its translation is CASKSTTETVANEQFF.

This clonotype was recorded many times. This chain connects TRBV28 to TRBJ2-2; 8 bases match TRBD1. Per germline, CDR1 MDHEN and CDR2 SYDVKM. V lost 5 bases and J lost 3; bases outside the gene matches: 5. The CDR3 contains 15 residues. In DNA form, the CDR3 reads TGTGCCAGCAGTCCAGGGGGCCTGGACACCGGGGAGCTGTTTTTT. Translation gives CASSPGGLDTGELFF.

This clonotype was recorded at least ten times. The J gene is TRBJ2-7, the V gene TRBV28; D is unresolved. The V and J ends lost 2 bases and 0 bases respectively, with 2 bases between them. Germline CDR1 reads MDHEN; CDR2 reads SYDVKM. This CDR3 is built from 12 residues. The CDR3 coding sequence is TGTGCCAGCAGTTTACGCTCCTACGAGCAGTACTTC. This sequence encodes CASSLRSYEQYF.

This clonotype was found many times. The rearrangement joins TRBV25-1 to TRBJ2-7; 7 nucleotides agree with TRBD2. Germline V gene lookup returns CDR1 MGHDK and CDR2 SYGVNS. Losses at the gene ends were 6 bases for V and 2 bases for J; bases not matched to a gene: 7. The CDR3 covers 14 residues. For the CDR3, the DNA is TGTGCCAGCAGGGGGTGGGGACTAACCTACGAGCAGTACTTC. Translated: CASRGWGLTYEQYF.

This clonotype was observed at least ten times. The chain has TRBV28 and TRBJ2-5, with a possible D match to TRBD1 (6 bases). V gave up 5 bases and J gave up 2 bases, with 18 bases separating them. The length of the CDR3 is 16 residues. Germline V gives CDR1 MDHEN, CDR2 SYDVKM. The CDR3 DNA sequence: TGTGCCAGCAGTCCCCGAGGACAGCAATTTCAAGAGACCCAGTACTTC. This encodes CASSPRGQQFQETQYF.

About this clonotype itself: A far larger clone is off by one base, so a read error is likely. The rearrangement joins TRBV5-3 to TRBJ1-2, with D unclear. TRBV5-3 is reported as an ORF; its role is uncertain. The CDR3 has 12 residues. V lost 8 bases, J lost 8 bases, and 16 bases lay in between. The CDR3 DNA sequence: TGTGCCAGCAGCCTTGACGAACGGGGCTACACCTTC. Its protein product is CASSLDERGYTF.

This clonotype was observed many times. This chain uses TRBV6-4 with TRBJ2-2, with 7 positions matching TRBD2. V shed 3 bases and J 2 bases; nucleotides not matched to a gene: 0. This CDR3 comprises 14 residues. Germline lookup yields CDR1 MRHNA and CDR2 SNTAGT. The chain's CDR3 is CASSEGLNTGELFF. CDR3 bases: TGTGCCAGCAGTGAGGGACTAAACACCGGGGAGCTGTTTTTT.

This clonotype has ten or more counts. This chain connects TRBV24-1 to TRBJ2-1; the match to TRBD2 covers 13 bases. This CDR3 is built from 15 residues. Germline V gene sequence: CDR1 KGHDR, CDR2 SFDVKD. With V trimmed by 3 bases and J by 12 bases, 7 bases remained unmatched. The CDR3 is CATSDPGLAGDRQFF. DNA of the CDR3: TGTGCCACCAGTGATCCTGGACTAGCGGGAGACCGGCAGTTCTTC.

This clonotype was recorded many times. The chain has TRBV7-3 and TRBJ2-1, with 10 bases matching TRBD1. CDR1 is SGHTA, CDR2 FQGTGA, per germline. With 4 bases clipped from V and 3 bases from J, the junction kept 6 bases outside the gene matches. This CDR3 region has 16 residues. CDR3: CASSSSGQGLYNEQFF. Here the CDR3 DNA reads TGTGCCAGCAGCTCGTCGGGACAGGGGCTCTACAATGAGCAGTTCTTC. Supplemented by reference TRBV7-3 and TRBJ2-1, the full variable domain reads GAGVSQTPSNKVTEKGKYVELRCDPISGHTALYWYRQSLGQGPEFLIYFQGTGAADDSGLPNDRFFAVRPEGSVSTLKIQRTERGDSAVYLCASSSSGQGLYNEQFFGPGTRLTVL.

This clonotype occurred many times. The rearrangement links TRBV4-3 to TRBJ2-7, with 8 bases that match TRBD2. CDR3 size: 15 residues. V shed 0 bases, J shed 3 bases, and the junction held 4 bases outside the gene matches. Per germline, CDR1 LGHNA and CDR2 YSLEER. Here the CDR3 DNA reads TGCGCCAGCAGCCAAGAAAACGGGGGGGTCTACGAGCAGTACTTC. It specifies CASSQENGGVYEQYF.

In its sample, this clonotype was seen many times. This chain joins TRBV11-2 and TRBJ2-1, with 10 bases fitting TRBD2. Germline V gene sequence: CDR1 SGHAT, CDR2 FQNNGV. The V gene end was trimmed by 2 bases and the J gene end by 8 bases; junction bases not matched to a gene: 6. The CDR3 contains 15 residues. The CDR3 nucleotides read TGTGCCAGCAGCTTAAAACCTAGCGGGAGCCATGAGCAGTTCTTC. This encodes CASSLKPSGSHEQFF.

This clonotype was observed at least ten times. The gene calls are TRBV9 and TRBJ1-2; 7 positions agree with TRBD1. Unmatched junction bases numbered 6, after V lost 1 base and J lost 6 bases. The CDR3 loop spans 14 amino acids. Germline assignment: CDR1 SGDLS and CDR2 YYNGEE. Here the CDR3 reads CASSVNYRGDGYTF. The CDR3 DNA is TGTGCCAGCAGCGTAAATTACAGGGGCGATGGCTACACCTTC. Based on the CDR3 plus reference TRBV9 and TRBJ1-2, the full variable domain is DSGVTQTPKHLITATGQRVTLRCSPRSGDLSVYWYQQSLDQGLQFLIQYYNGEERAKGNILERFSAQQFPDLHSELNLSSLELGDSALYFCASSVNYRGDGYTFGSGTRLTVV.

V gene TRBV27 combines with J gene TRBJ2-6; weak D call: TRBD1 (6 bases). Deletions cut 10 bases from V and 4 bases from J, with 14 bases between. The CDR3 covers 14 residues. Per germline, CDR1 MNHEY and CDR2 SMNVEV (reference sequence). The CDR3 DNA reads as TGTGCCACCATACGGACAGCCGGGGCCAACGTCCTGACTTTC. Amino acids: CATIRTAGANVLTF.

At least ten counts were recorded for this clonotype. This rearrangement joins TRBV19 to TRBJ2-7; perhaps TRBD2 as D (5 bases). Trimming removed 4 bases at V and 4 bases at J, with 5 bases between. The CDR3 has 11 residues. Germline V gene data show CDR1 as LNHDA and CDR2 as SQIVND (reference sequence). CDR3 protein: CASSSGYEQYF. For the CDR3, the DNA is TGTGCCAGTAGTAGCGGGTACGAGCAGTACTTC.

This clonotype was counted many times. This CDR3 is CSATRWDVKNIQYF. In DNA form, the CDR3 reads TGCAGTGCTACCCGCTGGGACGTTAAAAACATTCAGTACTTC. This sequence joins TRBV20-1 and TRBJ2-4, with D possibly being TRBD1 or TRBD2 (5 bases each). This CDR3 has 14 amino acids. V gave up 4 bases and J gave up 4 bases, with 14 bases separating them. The germline gives CDR1 DFQATT, CDR2 SNEGSKA (reference sequence).

This clonotype was picked up many times. The chain is built from TRBV6-2 or TRBV6-3 and TRBJ2-1; D gene ambiguous. V was clipped by 6 bases and J by 9 bases, with 12 bases between them. Germline-derived CDR1 and CDR2 are MNHEY and SVGEGT. The CDR3 loop spans 12 amino acids. CDR3 region: CASRPPPGEQFF. CDR3 coding DNA: TGTGCCAGCAGACCCCCCCCGGGTGAGCAGTTCTTC.

This clonotype was observed many times. The chain links TRBV10-3 to TRBJ1-1; D not resolved. There are 14 residues in the CDR3. Germline V gene lookup returns CDR1 ENHRY and CDR2 SYGVKD. V lost 7 bases, J lost 7 bases, and 19 bases lay in between. Written as DNA, the CDR3 is TGTGCCATCAACGGTGTAGGCCCCCGGAATGAAGCTTTCTTT. It yields the protein CAINGVGPRNEAFF.

This clonotype has a count of ten or more. The V and J genes are TRBV13 and TRBJ2-7, with 9 bases identical to TRBD2. CDR1 is PRHDT and CDR2 is FYEKMQ in the germline V gene (reference sequence). V lost 5 bases to trimming and J lost 2 bases; unmatched junction nucleotides: 7. The CDR3 consists of 15 residues. In DNA, the CDR3 is TGTGCCAGCAGCCCCTACCTAGCGGGGCCCTACGAGCAGTACTTC. Amino acid sequence: CASSPYLAGPYEQYF.

This clonotype was observed many times. This chain uses TRBV3-1 with TRBJ2-7, with D uncertain. CDR1 and CDR2 (germline): LGHDT, YNNKEL (reference sequence). The ends were cut back, 1 base at V and 3 bases at J, with 13 bases in the middle. This CDR3 is 15 amino acids long. The CDR3 region is CASSQAAGGHYEQYF. In DNA, the CDR3 is TGTGCCAGCAGCCAAGCCGCTGGCGGCCACTACGAGCAGTACTTC.

This clonotype was recorded many times. The chain combines TRBV4-3 with TRBJ2-1; TRBD2 matches at 14 bases. The CDR3 is 16 amino acids. V lost 1 base to trimming and J lost 9 bases; unmatched junction nucleotides: 5. Germline-derived CDR1 and CDR2 are LGHNA and YSLEER. This CDR3 is CASSQGGLAGVGEQFF. CDR3 coding DNA: TGCGCCAGCAGCCAAGGGGGACTAGCGGGAGTGGGTGAGCAGTTCTTC.

Many counts were recorded for this clonotype. V usage is TRBV4-1 and J usage is TRBJ2-2; 9 positions match TRBD2. Trimming at V came to 0 bases and at J to 4 bases, leaving 6 bases not matched to a gene. The CDR3 is 17 amino acids. Germline V lookup: CDR1 MGHRA, CDR2 YSYEKL. The CDR3: CASSQEGAGGPTGELFF. CDR3 DNA: TGCGCCAGCAGCCAAGAAGGGGCGGGAGGGCCCACCGGGGAGCTGTTTTTT.

This clonotype was observed many times. V is TRBV15 and J is TRBJ2-1; D remains ambiguous. Trimming pared 0 bases from V and 0 bases from J, leaving 9 bases between. This CDR3 contains 16 residues. From germline, CDR1 is LNHNV and CDR2 YYDKDF (reference sequence). The chain's CDR3 is CATSRERTSSYNEQFF. Written as DNA, the CDR3 is TGTGCCACCAGCAGAGAACGTACGAGCTCCTACAATGAGCAGTTCTTC.

This clonotype was counted ten times or more. This rearrangement joins TRBV19 to TRBJ1-1, with D unclear. The CDR3 is made up of 13 amino acids. V was trimmed by 4 bases and J by 1 base, leaving 7 bases between them. Germline CDR1 reads LNHDA; CDR2 reads SQIVND (reference sequence). The CDR3 loop is CASSKVTNTEAFF. The CDR3 region has the DNA TGTGCCAGTAGTAAGGTTACGAACACTGAAGCTTTCTTT.